Each of the 21 T cell receptor beta chains below was sequenced from the same sample in a study of cytomegalovirus exposure and HLA in healthy donors. PCR was performed using 60 Vbeta and 13 Jbeta primers. Data came from immunoSEQ multiplex PCR; TCRdb stores just in-frame clones and leaves some out. Here the sample spans about 170,000 clones, more than 65% being singletons. The sample was PBMCs. The source of these receptors is a male donor in good health and CMV-seronegative.

A note on this clone: An end of the junction does not agree with germline; a read error may underlie this. This CDR3 is CSSIRDTGELFF. The CDR3 nucleotides are TGTTCCAGCATTAGAGATACCGGGGAGCTGTTTTTT. The gene calls are TRBV7-9 and TRBJ2-2; D is undetermined. CDR3 length: 12 residues. In germline, CDR1 is SEHNR, CDR2 FQNEAQ (reference sequence).

The V call is TRBV30, the J call TRBJ2-3, with D unclear. Trimming stripped 6 bases from V and 1 base from J, with 14 bases between. The CDR3 runs to 14 residues. Per the germline V gene, CDR1 is GTSNPN and CDR2 is SVGIG (reference sequence). The CDR3 region is CACVWAHRTDTQYF. The CDR3 nucleotides read TGTGCCTGCGTCTGGGCTCACCGCACAGATACGCAGTATTTT.

The rearrangement links TRBV13 to TRBJ1-2; 8 bases align to TRBD1. After removal of 5 bases from V and 2 bases from J, the junction contained 7 bases not matched to a gene. Germline V gene sequence: CDR1 PRHDT, CDR2 FYEKMQ (reference sequence). The CDR3 spans 15 residues. CDR3 DNA: TGTGCCAGCAGCAGGGGACAGGCCCTAAACTATGGCTACACCTTC. As protein: CASSRGQALNYGYTF.

This chain links TRBV15 with TRBJ2-7, with 8 nucleotides matching TRBD1. This CDR3 is 14 amino acids long. In germline, CDR1 is LNHNV, CDR2 YYDKDF (reference sequence). Trimming at V came to 0 bases and at J to 3 bases, leaving 1 base not matched to a gene. In nucleotides, the CDR3 is TGTGCCACCAGCAGAGACAGGGGGCTCTACGAGCAGTACTTC. This codes for CATSRDRGLYEQYF.

The chain is built from TRBV19 and TRBJ2-2, with TRBD2 identical over 8 bases. V trimming: 3 bases; J trimming: 4 bases; junction bases outside the gene matches: 7. The CDR3 spans 16 residues. Germline V gene data show CDR1 as LNHDA and CDR2 as SQIVND (reference sequence). CDR3 coding DNA: TGTGCCAGTAGTATGGGAGCGGGAGCAGGCACCGGGGAGCTGTTTTTT. Its protein product is CASSMGAGAGTGELFF.

The rearrangement uses TRBV7-2 and TRBJ2-7, with TRBD2 identical over 7 bases. With V trimmed by 5 bases and J by 3 bases, 7 bases remained unmatched. CDR3 size: 14 residues. Per germline, CDR1 SGHTA and CDR2 FQGNSA. The CDR3: CASSPRGGGYEQYF. CDR3 bases: TGTGCCAGCAGCCCGCGCGGCGGGGGCTACGAGCAGTACTTC.

This chain connects TRBV5-4 to TRBJ2-2, with 12 bases fitting TRBD1. There are 16 residues in the CDR3. With 4 bases clipped from V and 7 bases from J, the junction kept 8 bases outside the gene matches. Germline V gene lookup returns CDR1 SGHNT and CDR2 YYREEE (reference sequence). The CDR3 DNA reads TGTGCCAGCAGCCTAGGGACAGGGGGCGCAATCGGGGAGCTGTTTTTT. Translation gives CASSLGTGGAIGELFF. The variable domain in full, completed from reference TRBV5-4 and TRBJ2-2, reads ETGVTQSPTHLIKTRGQQVTLRCSSQSGHNTVSWYQQALGQGPQFIFQYYREEENGRGNFPPRFSGLQFPNYSSELNVNALELDDSALYLCASSLGTGGAIGELFFGEGSRLTVL.

The CDR3 here is CASSLNPPGTGVYNEQFF. The CDR3, as DNA: TGCGCCAGCAGCCTCAATCCGCCCGGGACAGGGGTATACAATGAGCAGTTCTTC. The chain recombines TRBV5-1 with TRBJ2-1, with 10 positions matching TRBD1. The trim removed 4 bases at V and 4 bases at J, leaving 14 bases unmatched. CDR1 and CDR2 (germline): SGHRS, YFSETQ. CDR3 length equals 18 residues.

This clone has only a few counts. V is TRBV5-1 and J is TRBJ1-2; D not resolved. The germline V gene has CDR1 SGHRS and CDR2 YFSETQ. The CDR3 has 17 residues. V gave up 4 bases and J gave up 8 bases, with 27 bases separating them. CDR3 in DNA: TGCGCCAGCAGCCCGGAGGTGAGGGCCCCCCCTCCCAGGGGCTACACCTTC. This gives the protein CASSPEVRAPPPRGYTF. Full variable domain (outside the CDR3, taken from reference TRBV5-1 and TRBJ1-2): KAGVTQTPRYLIKTRGQQVTLSCSPISGHRSVSWYQQTPGQGLQFLFEYFSETQRNKGNFPGRFSGRQFSNSRSEMNVSTLELGDSALYLCASSPEVRAPPPRGYTFGSGTRLTVV.

The chain uses TRBV25-1 and TRBJ2-7; 8 bases align to TRBD1. The ends lost 3 bases at V and 3 bases at J; junction bases unmatched: 4. This CDR3 spans 14 amino acids. Germline V gene data show CDR1 as MGHDK and CDR2 as SYGVNS. CDR3 region: CASSDRGQIYEQYF. DNA of the CDR3: TGTGCCAGCAGTGACAGGGGGCAAATCTACGAGCAGTACTTC.

In its sample, this clone was seen once. The chain couples TRBV14 to TRBJ2-7, with D possibly TRBD1 on 6 matching bases. Germline V gene lookup returns CDR1 SGHDN and CDR2 FVKESK. This CDR3 has 14 residues. V gave up 2 bases and J gave up 5 bases, with 13 bases separating them. The CDR3 nucleotides read TGTGCCAGCAGCCAATATCCAGGGGTTAACGAGCAGTACTTC. Its translation: CASSQYPGVNEQYF.

The chain carries TRBV6-6 and TRBJ2-7; 7 bases match TRBD2. CDR1 MNHNY and CDR2 SVGAGI come from the germline V gene (reference sequence). Losses at the gene ends were 6 bases for V and 5 bases for J; bases not matched to a gene: 10. The length of the CDR3 is 14 residues. CDR3 protein: CASSRRGDEDEQYF. CDR3 sequence (DNA): TGTGCCAGCAGCCGTCGGGGGGATGAGGACGAGCAGTACTTC.

J is TRBJ1-1 and V is TRBV14; D uncertain. V gave up 3 bases and J gave up 5 bases, with 4 bases separating them. Germline CDR1 is SGHDN and CDR2 is FVKESK. CDR3 length: 11 residues. The chain's CDR3 is CASSQRTEAFF. The CDR3 coding sequence is TGTGCCAGCAGCCAGCGGACTGAAGCTTTCTTT.

V and J are TRBV20-1 and TRBJ1-1; D uncertain. V shed 7 bases and J shed 0 bases, with 3 bases lying between them. The CDR3 length is 10 residues. Germline V gene lookup returns CDR1 DFQATT and CDR2 SNEGSKA (reference sequence). Here the CDR3 reads CSVMNTEAFF. The DNA of the CDR3 is TGCAGTGTAATGAACACTGAAGCTTTCTTT.

The rearrangement links TRBV27 to TRBJ2-1, with D tentatively TRBD1 (5 bases). Deletions cut 0 bases from V and 5 bases from J, with 14 bases between. CDR3 length: 16 amino acids. Germline CDR1 reads MNHEY; CDR2 reads SMNVEV (reference sequence). The CDR3 coding sequence is TGTGCCAGCAGTTTATCGCCGAACAGGCGAAACAATGAGCAGTTCTTC. It translates to CASSLSPNRRNNEQFF.

The rearrangement links TRBV6-5 to TRBJ2-7; D unresolved. CDR1 and CDR2 from the germline V gene are MNHEY and SVGAGI. Trimming pared 2 bases from V and 3 bases from J, leaving 8 bases between. The CDR3 runs 13 residues. This CDR3 is CASSYGTFYEQYF. The DNA of the CDR3 is TGTGCCAGCAGTTACGGCACCTTCTACGAGCAGTACTTC.

This clone was observed a handful of times. The genes are TRBV7-2 and TRBJ2-7; TRBD2 agrees at 7 bases. The ends lost 5 bases at V and 6 bases at J; junction bases unmatched: 7. The CDR3 covers 13 residues. Germline V gene lookup returns CDR1 SGHTA and CDR2 FQGNSA. The CDR3 region is CASSPAERGEQYF. CDR3 nucleotides: TGTGCCAGCAGCCCGGCGGAGCGGGGCGAGCAGTACTTC.

The genes are TRBV12-5 and TRBJ1-4; D might be TRBD1 (5 bases). CDR1 is LGHNT and CDR2 is FRNRAP in the germline V gene. V lost 5 bases and J lost 7, with 17 bases in between. CDR3 length: 15 amino acids. The CDR3 nucleotides are TGTGCTAGTGGTCTCTCGGGGGGGTTTGCTGAAAAACTGTTTTTT. Protein sequence: CASGLSGGFAEKLFF.

With regard to this clone: The same CDR3 is also encoded by other DNA sequences in this sample. The J gene is TRBJ1-4, the V gene TRBV4-2, with D maybe TRBD1 (6 bases). The CDR3 sequence is 14 residues long. V dropped 0 bases and J dropped 9 bases, with 11 bases sitting between them. Germline V gives CDR1 LGHNA, CDR2 YNFKEQ. CDR3 coding DNA: TGTGCCAGCAGCCAAGAGGGACAAGGCAAAAAACTGTTTTTT. It specifies CASSQEGQGKKLFF.

This clone was seen only once. The rearrangement uses TRBV15 and TRBJ1-1, with TRBD1 as a possible D gene (5 bases). The CDR3 length is 19 residues. The V gene lost 5 bases and the J gene lost 3 bases, with 28 bases spanning the gap. CDR1 and CDR2 from the germline V gene are LNHNV and YYDKDF (reference sequence). The CDR3 here is CATSGVPDSGVFRDTEAFF. Written as DNA, the CDR3 is TGTGCCACCAGCGGAGTACCTGACAGTGGGGTCTTTAGGGACACTGAAGCTTTCTTT.

This sequence joins TRBV7-3 and TRBJ2-7, with 7 bases lining up with TRBD2. The germline gives CDR1 SGHTA, CDR2 FQGTGA. V lost 3 bases to trimming and J lost 7 bases; unmatched junction nucleotides: 3. The CDR3 runs 12 residues. The CDR3 loop reads CASSFPGGEQYF. CDR3 bases: TGTGCCAGCAGCTTCCCCGGGGGGGAGCAGTACTTC.